What follows is one T cell receptor beta chain and its context. This entry is derived from a study of blood T cell repertoires in COVID-19. Study context: Symptom resolution, clearance, or two negative PCRs marked the recovered donors of Cohort 3. Researchers got acute and convalescent COVID-19 samples from the United States, Italy and Spain.

Authors' processing steps: Estimation of nucleated cell counts relied on the amplification of reference gene primers. Profiling relied on immunoSEQ multiplex PCR, and the TCRdb table lists in-frame clones only, not all of them. V, J and clone size reflect that table, while D and trimming were determined from the DNA. The repertoire holds some 300,000 clones, more than 70% seen once, with 2% to 2.5% in the top ten. This TCR was sampled from a woman aged 60-70 years in a cohort exposed to, infected with or recovered from COVID-19 (not recorded which). The sequenced material came from PBMCs or T cells enriched from blood (not recorded which).

In nucleotides, the CDR3 is TGCGCCAGCAGCCAAGAGGTTCTGAGCACTGAAGCTTTCTTT. It translates to CASSQEVLSTEAFF. V usage is TRBV4-3 and J usage is TRBJ1-1; no clear D gene. CDR1 is LGHNA and CDR2 is YSLEER in the germline V gene. Between the trimmed V and J ends, which lost 0 bases and 4 bases, there was a span of 9 bases. The CDR3 spans 14 residues.